This T cell receptor beta chain was obtained from a study of OX40 agonist ivuxolimab in advanced cancers. About the research overall: Patient treatment consisted of intravenous ivuxolimab administration every 2 weeks at 0.01 to 10 mg/kg.

Assay: immunoSEQ multiplex PCR; the TCRdb copy retains only in-frame clones and omits some. The sample shows around 25,000 clones, approximately 83% of them seen only once. Points from the study as a whole: Researchers did not establish what antigens the expanded peripheral T cells target.

Notes on this clone: What it binds is not known.

Blood got drawn at baseline, again on cycle 4 day 1, and then on cycle 7 day 1. Germline CDR1 SGHAT, CDR2 FQDESV (reference sequence). V was pared by 5 bases and J by 5 bases, with 6 bases of the junction left unmatched. There are 15 residues in the CDR3. This sequence originates from an adult with an advanced solid tumor such as melanoma, head and neck, liver or kidney cancer. The chain is built from TRBV11-1 and TRBJ2-3; TRBD2 matches 11 bases. Specimen: CD4+ or CD8+ T cells sorted from blood, collected in a trial of the OX40 agonist ivuxolimab. Here the CDR3 DNA reads TGTGCCAGCAGCAGAACGGGACTAGCGGTAGATACGCAGTATTTT. Encoded protein: CASSRTGLAVDTQYF.